Listed below are T cell receptor beta chains from one sample, sequenced in a study of shared clonotypes between healthy human individuals. Data came from immunoSEQ multiplex PCR; TCRdb stores just in-frame clones and leaves some out. Of approximately 600,000 clones listed, 95% were seen once; the top ten hold about 0.11%. The sample comprised naive CD8+ T cells sorted from blood. The source is a woman in her 30s in good health. The CDR3 runs from the conserved cysteine through the conserved F or W.

J gene	V gene	CDR3 protein
TRBJ2-7	TRBV5-1	CASSPGTVTSISFYEQYF
TRBJ1-1	TRBV19	CASSPRGGRNEAFF
TRBJ1-2	TRBV27	CASSSPRTGNYGYTF
TRBJ1-5	TRBV2	CASSGQGGNQPQHF
TRBJ1-3	TRBV13	CASSLGRGAGNTIYF
TRBJ2-5	TRBV27	CASSGGTLQETQYF
TRBJ2-1	TRBV10-3	CAISELAGSYNEQFF
TRBJ2-1	TRBV2	CASSNRRGLAFYNEQFF
TRBJ1-4	TRBV5-5	CASSFKHYATNEKLFF
TRBJ1-2	TRBV12-5	CASGLSPGQGDTYGYTF
TRBJ2-7	TRBV5-6	CASSLMGGRLDEQYF
TRBJ2-1	TRBV28	CASSSGVLTSSYNEQFF
TRBJ2-7	TRBV7-9	CASSPSSSGTGDEQYF
TRBJ1-5	TRBV7-8	CASSLEGGKRNQPQHF
TRBJ1-4	TRBV11-2	CASSSVSGWADEKLFF
TRBJ1-2	TRBV5-1	CASSPDRGYGYTF
TRBJ1-2	TRBV11-2	CASSLEPGFGYTF
TRBJ1-1	TRBV6-6	CASRPNTPNTEAFF
TRBJ1-2	TRBV15	CATSTHGETRYGYTF
TRBJ1-5	TRBV6-1	CASRGQGSQPQHF
TRBJ2-7	TRBV25-1	CASSQGLLDEQYF
TRBJ2-2	TRBV11-2	CASSQNLAGGRGGELFF
TRBJ1-1	TRBV19	CASSISRQGASEAFF
TRBJ2-7	TRBV28	CASSRPPGEQYF
TRBJ2-3	TRBV7-8	CASSLAVSGGTDTQYF
TRBJ2-5	TRBV27	CASSLVAWKTQYF
TRBJ2-5	TRBV27	CASSSAGGRAETQYF
TRBJ2-7	TRBV27	CASSVANEQYF
TRBJ2-1	TRBV27	CASSLSPPRGREQFF
TRBJ2-7	TRBV27	CASSLGGSGNEQYF
TRBJ1-1	TRBV9	CASSEAGRGYTEAFF
TRBJ2-7	TRBV5-6	CASSLELADEQYF
TRBJ1-6	TRBV25-1	CASSVTGVSPLHF